This TCR beta chain was documented in a study of cytomegalovirus exposure and HLA in healthy donors. Study-level results: It was shown in a later analysis that HLA-associated TCR beta chains were more clonally expanded than other, equally common chains. Reported findings show TCR beta sequences accurately forecast HLA-A and HLA-B alleles in most subjects. TCR beta chains numbering 150 to 200 were designated cytomegalovirus-associated.

Remarks on this clone: The antigen is unknown.

CDR1 and CDR2 from the germline V gene are KGHSH and LQKENI. This CDR3 contains 14 residues. The germline V and J ends were trimmed by 2 bases and 4 bases, with 8 bases remaining between them. Both 60 Vbeta primers and 13 Jbeta primers went into the PCR. The protocol was immunoSEQ multiplex PCR, while the TCRdb copy is restricted to in-frame clones and leaves out a portion. The table lists around 110,000 clones, roughly 70% of them singletons. This sequence originates from a woman aged 18-35 years in good health and CMV-seronegative. The source material was PBMCs. This chain connects TRBV18 to TRBJ1-4; D may be TRBD1 (5 bases). CDR3 protein: CASSPTGNNEKLFF. CDR3 sequence (DNA): TGTGCCAGCTCACCAACAGGAAATAATGAAAAACTGTTTTTT.